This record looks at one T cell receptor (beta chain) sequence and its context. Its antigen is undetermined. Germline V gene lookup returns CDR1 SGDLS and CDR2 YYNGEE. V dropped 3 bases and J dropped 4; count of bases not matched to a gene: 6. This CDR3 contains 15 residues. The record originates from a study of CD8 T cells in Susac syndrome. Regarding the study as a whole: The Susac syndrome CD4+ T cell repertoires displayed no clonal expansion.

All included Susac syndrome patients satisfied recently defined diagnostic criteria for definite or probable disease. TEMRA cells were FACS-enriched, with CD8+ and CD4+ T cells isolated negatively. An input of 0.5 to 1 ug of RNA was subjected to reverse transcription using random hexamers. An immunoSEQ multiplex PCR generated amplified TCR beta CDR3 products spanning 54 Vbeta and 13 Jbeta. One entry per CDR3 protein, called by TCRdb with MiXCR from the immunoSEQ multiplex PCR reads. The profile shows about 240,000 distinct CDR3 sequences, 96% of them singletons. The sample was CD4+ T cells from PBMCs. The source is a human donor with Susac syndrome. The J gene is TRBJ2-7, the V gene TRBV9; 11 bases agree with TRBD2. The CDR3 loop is CASSAGSGRDYEQYF. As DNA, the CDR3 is TGTGCCAGCAGCGCCGGTAGCGGGAGGGATTACGAGCAGTACTTC.